The source of this T cell receptor (beta chain) is a study of shared clonotypes between healthy human individuals. Study conclusions and caveats: Clonotypes which were not shared had lower generation probabilities than clonotypes that all four donors shared. Clonotype sharing among donors was expected to depend on sequencing depth.

Germline CDR1 is MNHEY and CDR2 is SMNVEV (reference sequence). V shed 5 bases, J shed 5 bases, and the junction held 9 bases outside the gene matches. CDR3 length: 16 amino acids. Notes on this clone: What it binds is not known.

The authors ran the assay at deep level. Sorted-subset replicate PCR reactions were performed with around 200 ng DNA, corresponding to tens of thousands of T cell genomes. Generated by immunoSEQ multiplex PCR, the TCRdb table keeps only in-frame clones and is missing some. The sample consists of roughly 1.5 million clones, around 98% of them appearing once. The TCR originated in a man aged 30 to 45 in good health. The chain employs TRBV27 and TRBJ2-7; TRBD2 matches 13 bases. Sequencing was performed on naive CD4+ T cells sorted from blood. Specified subset: CD45RA+ positively selected. CDR3 in amino acids: CASSNRGTSGKNEQYF. Written as DNA, the CDR3 is TGTGCCAGCAGTAACAGGGGGACTAGCGGGAAAAACGAGCAGTACTTC.